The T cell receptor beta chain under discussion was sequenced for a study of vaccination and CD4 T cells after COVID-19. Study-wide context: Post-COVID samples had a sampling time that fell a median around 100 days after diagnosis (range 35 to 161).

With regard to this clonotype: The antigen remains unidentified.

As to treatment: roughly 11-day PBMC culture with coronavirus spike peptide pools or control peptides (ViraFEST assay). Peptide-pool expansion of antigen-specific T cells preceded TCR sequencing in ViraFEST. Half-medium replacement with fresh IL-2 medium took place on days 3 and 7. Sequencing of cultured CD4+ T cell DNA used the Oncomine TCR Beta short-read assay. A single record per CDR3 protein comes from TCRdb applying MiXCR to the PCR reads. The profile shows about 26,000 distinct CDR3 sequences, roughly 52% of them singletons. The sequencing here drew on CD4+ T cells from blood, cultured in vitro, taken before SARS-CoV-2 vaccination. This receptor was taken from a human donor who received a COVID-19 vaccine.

CDR3 DNA sequence: TGTGCCAGCAGCTTTGTAGAGACCCAGTACTTC. Translation gives CASSFVETQYF. The chain carries TRBV5-5 and TRBJ2-5; unclear D gene. CDR3 length: 11 amino acids. Per germline, CDR1 SGHKS and CDR2 YYEKEE (reference sequence). V was trimmed by 2 bases and J by 4 bases, leaving 3 bases between them.